This T cell receptor (beta chain) comes out of a study of blood T cell repertoires in COVID-19. About the study: Both acute and convalescent COVID-19 samples were obtained from the United States, Italy and Spain.

Germline assignment: CDR1 SGHTA and CDR2 FQGNSA. The V and J ends lost 0 bases and 2 bases respectively, with 8 bases between them. The CDR3 is made up of 15 amino acids. Here immunoSEQ multiplex PCR was the method, and the copy in TCRdb shows in-frame clones only, minus some. Of fewer than 250,000 clones in the sample, 83% were seen once. This TCR derives from a woman between 45 and 60 years old with acute or convalescent COVID-19. The source material was peripheral blood. This chain connects TRBV7-2 to TRBJ2-1; no clear D. Here the CDR3 DNA reads TGTGCCAGCAGCTTAGCGGGCCTACCCTACAATGAGCAGTTCTTC. Translated, it gives CASSLAGLPYNEQFF.